The clone carrying this TCR beta chain was recorded many times. Its specificity is unknown. Combining iRepertoire HTBI primers with Arm-PCR of CDR3 regions, the authors built TCR beta libraries. MiXCR, applied by TCRdb to the multiplex PCR reads, yields one record per CDR3 protein. The sample gives 350,000 to 500,000 distinct CDR3 sequences, 16% of which show up once; about 10% is in the top ten. CDR1 and CDR2 (germline): SQVTM, ANQGSEA. Deletions cut 3 bases from V and 0 bases from J, with 21 bases between. This CDR3 spans 18 amino acids. The data were obtained in a study of regulatory T cells in long-lasting Graves disease. Time point specified: newly diagnosed GD, antithyroid drugs for less than 3 months. The TCR library was made from RNA extracted from PBMCs. Regarding the study as a whole: The persistent group shared about 2,700 public clonotypes, more than the roughly 990 shared by new patients.

These data also formed part of another study, on T cells in Graves' hyperthyroidism and ophthalmopathy.

This clonotype originated in a woman in her twenties or thirties with Graves disease. The sample in question was peripheral blood mononuclear cells (PBMCs), obtained at new diagnosis, from a patient treated with antithyroid drugs. This rearrangement joins TRBV29-1 to TRBJ2-1, with D possibly matching TRBD2 (6 bases). The CDR3 loop is CSVEGLHAQVRSYNEQFF. CDR3 in DNA: TGCAGCGTTGAGGGACTTCACGCTCAGGTGCGCTCCTACAATGAGCAGTTCTTC.